The rows below give T cell receptor beta chains drawn from one sample of a study of blood T cell repertoires in COVID-19. Repertoires were generated with immunoSEQ multiplex PCR, while TCRdb's copy carries only in-frame clones and drops some. The table lists over 130,000 clones, about 75% of them singletons. Material for sequencing was PBMCs or T cells enriched from blood (not recorded which). These receptor sequences come from a woman aged 50 to 65 who had recovered from COVID-19. The CDR3 runs from the conserved cysteine through the conserved F or W.

>13|TRBJ1-2|TRBV29-1
CSVDRTVRDGYTF
>14|TRBJ2-2|TRBV3-1/TRBV3-2
CASSQGQGSGELFF
>18|TRBJ2-2|TRBV19
CASSSTAGTGANTGELFF
>15|TRBJ1-1|TRBV14
CASSQFQGENTEAFF
>15|TRBJ2-3|TRBV3-1/TRBV3-2
CASSSRGGPSDTQYF
>13|TRBJ1-2|TRBV27
CASSPQGNYGYTF
>16|TRBJ2-7|TRBV11-2
CASSLDSGTQPGEQYF
>16|TRBJ2-5|TRBV2
CASSAGTGGRQETQYF
>13|TRBJ2-7|TRBV5-3
CARSSRENSEQYF
>15|TRBJ1-4|TRBV3-1/TRBV3-2
CASSQGSVTNEKLFF
>15|TRBJ1-4|TRBV5-5
CASSTGQGLGEKLFF
>14|TRBJ1-3|TRBV11-2
CASSLDPGGNTIYF
>14|TRBJ2-2|TRBV11-2
CASSLVASDWELFF
>15|TRBJ1-1|TRBV28
CASRHARGGRTEAFF
>14|TRBJ1-1|TRBV5-1
CASSLDFRNTEAFF
>12|TRBJ2-2|TRBV11-2
CASSSGLGELFF
>13|TRBJ2-3|TRBV7-9
CASSSQGGDTQYF
>11|TRBJ1-1|TRBV7-9
CASSLNRAAFF
>17|TRBJ1-6|TRBV2
CASSGQGRGAYNSPLHF
>13|TRBJ1-1|TRBV29-1
CSVLGQLNTEAFF
>15|TRBJ2-1|TRBV11-2
CASSLGGGFADEQFF
>14|TRBJ1-4|TRBV2
CASSGADRGEKLFF
>15|TRBJ1-5|TRBV19
CASSRDRLSNQPQHF
>19|TRBJ2-1|TRBV7-3
CASSFRGGPQRLSYNEQFF
>15|TRBJ2-7|TRBV9
CASSANPDSKSEQYF
>12|TRBJ1-4|TRBV11-3
CASARANEKLFF